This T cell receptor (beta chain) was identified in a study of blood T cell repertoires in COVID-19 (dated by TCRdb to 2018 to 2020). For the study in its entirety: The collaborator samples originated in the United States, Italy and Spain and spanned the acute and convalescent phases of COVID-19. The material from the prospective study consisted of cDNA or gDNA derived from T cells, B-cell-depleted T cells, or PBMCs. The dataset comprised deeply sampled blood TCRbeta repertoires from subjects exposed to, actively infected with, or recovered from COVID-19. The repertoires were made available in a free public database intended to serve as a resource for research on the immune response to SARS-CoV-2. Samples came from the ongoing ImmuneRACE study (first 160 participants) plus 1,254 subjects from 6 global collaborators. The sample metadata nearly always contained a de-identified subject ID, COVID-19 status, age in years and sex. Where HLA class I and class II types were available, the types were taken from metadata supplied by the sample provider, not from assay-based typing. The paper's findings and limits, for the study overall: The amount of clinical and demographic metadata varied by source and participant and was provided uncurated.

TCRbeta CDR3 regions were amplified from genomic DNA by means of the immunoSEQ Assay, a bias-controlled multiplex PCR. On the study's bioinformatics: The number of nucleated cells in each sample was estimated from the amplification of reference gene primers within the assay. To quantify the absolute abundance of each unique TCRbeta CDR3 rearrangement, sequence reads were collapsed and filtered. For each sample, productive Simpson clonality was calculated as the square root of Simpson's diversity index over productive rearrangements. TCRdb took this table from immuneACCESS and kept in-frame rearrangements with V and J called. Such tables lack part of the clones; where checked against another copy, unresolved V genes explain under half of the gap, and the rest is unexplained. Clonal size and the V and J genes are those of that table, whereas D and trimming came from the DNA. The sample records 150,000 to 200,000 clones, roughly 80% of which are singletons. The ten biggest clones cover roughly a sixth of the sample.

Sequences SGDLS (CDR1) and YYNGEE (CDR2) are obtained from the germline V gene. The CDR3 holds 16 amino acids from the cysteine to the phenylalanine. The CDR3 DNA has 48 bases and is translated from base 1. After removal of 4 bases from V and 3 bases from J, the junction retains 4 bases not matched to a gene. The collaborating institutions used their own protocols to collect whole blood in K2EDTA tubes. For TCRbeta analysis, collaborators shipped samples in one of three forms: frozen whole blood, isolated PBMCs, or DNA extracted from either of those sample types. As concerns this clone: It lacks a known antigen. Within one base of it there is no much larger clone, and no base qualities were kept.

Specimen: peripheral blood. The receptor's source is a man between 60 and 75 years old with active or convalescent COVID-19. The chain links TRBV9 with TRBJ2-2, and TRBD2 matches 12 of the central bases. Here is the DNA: TGTGCCAGCAGCTTAGGACTAGCGGGGTACACCGGGGAGCTGTTTTTT. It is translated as CASSLGLAGYTGELFF.